This T cell receptor (beta chain) appears in the sequencing data of a study of control samples from healthy donors and cancer patients. TCRdb keeps only in-frame clones here, not all; method: immunoSEQ multiplex PCR. The sample lists some 120,000 clones, approximately 90% occurring once. Source material: blood. The TCR comes from a woman between 70 and 85 years old in good health.

The CDR3 is CASAITNKELGTDTQYF. CDR3 DNA sequence: TGTGCCAGCGCCATTACTAATAAAGAGCTCGGCACAGATACGCAGTATTTT. This rearrangement joins TRBV27 to TRBJ2-3; D is undetermined. Per germline, CDR1 MNHEY and CDR2 SMNVEV (reference sequence). The CDR3 runs to 17 residues. V lost 8 bases, J lost 1 base, and 22 bases lay in between.